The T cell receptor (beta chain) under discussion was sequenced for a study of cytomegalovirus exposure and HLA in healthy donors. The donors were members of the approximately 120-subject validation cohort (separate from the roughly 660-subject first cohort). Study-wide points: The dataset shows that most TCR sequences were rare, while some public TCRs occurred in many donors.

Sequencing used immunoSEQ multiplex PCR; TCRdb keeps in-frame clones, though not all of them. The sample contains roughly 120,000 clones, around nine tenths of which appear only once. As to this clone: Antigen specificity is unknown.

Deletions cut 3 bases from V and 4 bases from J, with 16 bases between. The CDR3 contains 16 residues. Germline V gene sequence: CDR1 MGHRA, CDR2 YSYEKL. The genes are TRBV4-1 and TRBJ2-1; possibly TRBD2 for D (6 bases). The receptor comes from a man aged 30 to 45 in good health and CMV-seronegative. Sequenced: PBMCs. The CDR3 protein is CASSHRNRDWYNEQFF. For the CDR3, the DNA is TGCGCCAGCAGCCACCGCAACCGGGACTGGTACAATGAGCAGTTCTTC.